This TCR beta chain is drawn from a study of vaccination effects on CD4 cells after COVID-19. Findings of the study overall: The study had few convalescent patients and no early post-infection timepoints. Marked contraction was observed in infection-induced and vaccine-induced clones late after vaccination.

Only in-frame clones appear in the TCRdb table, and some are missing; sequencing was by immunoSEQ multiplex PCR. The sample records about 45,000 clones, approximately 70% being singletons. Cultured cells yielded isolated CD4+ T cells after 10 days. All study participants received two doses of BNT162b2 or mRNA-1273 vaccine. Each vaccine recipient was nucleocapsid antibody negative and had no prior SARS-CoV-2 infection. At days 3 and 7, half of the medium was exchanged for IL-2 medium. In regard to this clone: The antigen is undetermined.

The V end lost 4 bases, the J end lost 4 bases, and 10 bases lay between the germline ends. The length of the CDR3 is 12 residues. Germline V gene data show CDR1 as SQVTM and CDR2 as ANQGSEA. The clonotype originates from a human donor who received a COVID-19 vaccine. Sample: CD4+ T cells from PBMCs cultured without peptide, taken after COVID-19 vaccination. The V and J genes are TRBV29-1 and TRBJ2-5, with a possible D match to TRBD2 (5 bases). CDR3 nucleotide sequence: TGCAGCGTTGGGAGTGGAGGAGAGACCCAGTACTTC. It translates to CSVGSGGETQYF.